This note documents a single T cell receptor (beta chain) sequence. Its antigen is currently unknown. This record comes from a study of cytomegalovirus exposure and HLA in healthy donors. Study-wide context: Within the Caucasian-associated ancestry cluster were around 80% of the approximately 400 genotyped donors. Study-wide findings and caveats: A list of approximately 160 TCR beta chains associated with cytomegalovirus was given.

PCR involved 60 Vbeta and 13 Jbeta primers. Clones were sequenced by immunoSEQ multiplex PCR, and TCRdb holds only the in-frame ones, with some missing. The sample gives 120,000 or so clones, 70% to 80% of which show up once; more than 7.5% is in the top ten. Trimming removed 8 bases from V and 6 bases from J; junction bases left unmatched: 4. This CDR3 is 14 amino acids long. Germline assignment: CDR1 MNHEY and CDR2 SVGAGI. The V gene is TRBV6-5, the J gene TRBJ2-3; the match to TRBD2 covers 14 bases. This receptor was identified in a woman aged 45-60 years in good health and CMV-seropositive. Material for sequencing was PBMCs. The CDR3 reads CASQRTSGRDTQYF. The CDR3 DNA follows: TGTGCCAGCCAACGGACTAGCGGGAGGGATACGCAGTATTTT.